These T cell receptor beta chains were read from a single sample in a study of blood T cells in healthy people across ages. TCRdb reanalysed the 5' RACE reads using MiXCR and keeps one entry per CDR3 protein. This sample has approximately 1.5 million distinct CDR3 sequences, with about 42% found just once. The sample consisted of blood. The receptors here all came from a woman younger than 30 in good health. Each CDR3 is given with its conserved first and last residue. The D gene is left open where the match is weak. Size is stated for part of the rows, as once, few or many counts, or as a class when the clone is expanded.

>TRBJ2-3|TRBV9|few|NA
CASSALDTDTQYF
TGTGCCAGCAGCGCTCTCGACACAGATACGCAGTATTTT
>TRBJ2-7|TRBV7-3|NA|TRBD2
CASSLASGSDYEQYF
TGTGCCAGCAGCCTCGCTAGCGGGAGTGATTACGAGCAGTACTTC
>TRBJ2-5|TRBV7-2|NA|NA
CASSVDYQETQYF
TGTGCCAGCAGCGTAGACTACCAAGAGACCCAGTACTTC
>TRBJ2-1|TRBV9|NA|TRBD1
CASSPMTGINEQFF
TGTGCCAGCAGCCCTATGACAGGGATAAATGAGCAGTTCTTC
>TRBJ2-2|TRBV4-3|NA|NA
CASSQESATWNTGELFF
TGCGCCAGCAGCCAAGAGTCAGCTACGTGGAACACCGGGGAGCTGTTTTTT
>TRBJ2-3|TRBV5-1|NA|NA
CASSSKTPDTQYF
TGCGCCAGCAGCTCGAAGACCCCGGATACGCAGTATTTT
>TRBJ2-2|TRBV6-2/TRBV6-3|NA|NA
CASSYWWELFF
TGTGCCAGCAGTTATTGGTGGGAGCTGTTTTTT
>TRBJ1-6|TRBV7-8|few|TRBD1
CASSLRTGENNSPLHF
TGTGCCAGCAGCTTGAGGACAGGGGAAAATAATTCACCCCTCCACTTT
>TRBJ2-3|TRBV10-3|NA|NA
CAISVGGSTDTQYF
TGTGCCATCAGTGTTGGGGGAAGCACAGATACGCAGTATTTT
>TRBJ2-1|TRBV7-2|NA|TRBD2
CASSLGRAGEGEQFF
TGTGCCAGCAGCTTAGGGCGAGCGGGGGAGGGTGAGCAGTTCTTC
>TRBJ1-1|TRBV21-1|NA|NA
CASSATGLNTEAFF
TGTGCCAGCAGCGCGACAGGTCTGAACACTGAAGCTTTCTTT
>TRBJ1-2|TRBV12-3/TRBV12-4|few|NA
CASSFYRNANYGYTF
TGTGCCAGCAGTTTTTACAGGAATGCTAACTATGGCTACACCTTC
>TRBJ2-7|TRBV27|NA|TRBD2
CASKPAGPLYEQYF
TGTGCCAGCAAGCCAGCGGGACCCCTATACGAGCAGTACTTC
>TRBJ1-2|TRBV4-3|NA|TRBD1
CASSHRMARDRGIYGYTF
TGCGCCAGCAGCCATCGTATGGCTCGGGACAGGGGAATCTATGGCTACACCTTC
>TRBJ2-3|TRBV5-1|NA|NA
CASSLDRARTDTQYF
TGCGCCAGCAGCTTGGATCGAGCCCGCACAGATACGCAGTATTTT
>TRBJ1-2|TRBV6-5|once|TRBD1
CANSYSNQGGGGYTF
TGTGCCAACAGTTACTCGAATCAGGGGGGCGGTGGCTACACCTTC
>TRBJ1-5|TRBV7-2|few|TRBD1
CASRLTGVGQPQHF
TGTGCCAGCAGACTCACAGGGGTTGGTCAGCCCCAGCATTTT
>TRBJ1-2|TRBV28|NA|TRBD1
CASSLPLGQGAYYGYTF
TGTGCCAGCAGTTTACCGTTGGGACAGGGGGCCTACTATGGCTACACCTTC
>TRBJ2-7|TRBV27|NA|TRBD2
CASSSRAGVIYNEQYF
TGTGCCAGCAGTTCCCGAGCGGGAGTCATTTACAATGAGCAGTACTTC
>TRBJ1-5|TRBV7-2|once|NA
CASSLEYGPQHF
TGTGCCAGCAGCTTAGAATATGGGCCCCAGCATTTT
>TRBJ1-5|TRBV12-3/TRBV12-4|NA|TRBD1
CASTQQGNQPQHF
TGTGCCAGCACCCAACAGGGGAATCAGCCCCAGCATTTT
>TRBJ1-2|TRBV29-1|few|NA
CSVEGRLSNYGYTF
TGCAGCGTTGAAGGGCGACTGAGTAACTATGGCTACACCTTC
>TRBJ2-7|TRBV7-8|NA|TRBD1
CASSFGQGANHEQYF
TGTGCCAGCAGCTTCGGACAGGGGGCGAATCACGAGCAGTACTTC
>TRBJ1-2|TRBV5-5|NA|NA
CASSLDPFSYGYTF
TGTGCCAGCAGCTTGGACCCCTTCTCCTATGGCTACACCTTC
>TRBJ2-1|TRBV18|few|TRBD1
CASSPNRGAYNEQFF
TGTGCCAGCTCACCGAACAGGGGCGCATACAATGAGCAGTTCTTC
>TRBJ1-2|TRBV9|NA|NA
CASSVSGAANSGYTF
TGTGCCAGCAGCGTAAGTGGAGCGGCTAACTCTGGCTACACCTTC
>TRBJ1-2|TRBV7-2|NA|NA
CASSVTGLGYGYTF
TGTGCCAGCAGCGTTACAGGGCTGGGCTATGGCTACACCTTC
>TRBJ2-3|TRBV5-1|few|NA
CASKLQYSTDTQYF
TGCGCCAGCAAGTTGCAGTATAGCACAGATACGCAGTATTTT
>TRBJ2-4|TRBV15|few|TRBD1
CATRGTGLAKNIQYF
TGTGCCACCAGGGGGACAGGTCTAGCCAAAAACATTCAGTACTTC
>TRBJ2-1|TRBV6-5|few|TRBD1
CASSYEGALYNEQFF
TGTGCCAGCAGTTACGAGGGGGCCCTTTACAATGAGCAGTTCTTC
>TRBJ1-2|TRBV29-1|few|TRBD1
CSVEDQGDWGYTF
TGCAGCGTTGAAGATCAGGGGGATTGGGGCTACACCTTC
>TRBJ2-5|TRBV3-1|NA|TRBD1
CASSQGTGALLFGTQYF
TGTGCCAGCAGCCAGGGGACAGGGGCCCTCCTATTCGGGACCCAGTACTTC
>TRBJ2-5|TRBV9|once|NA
CASSVAPRVPQETQYF
TGTGCCAGCAGCGTAGCTCCCAGGGTACCTCAAGAGACCCAGTACTTC
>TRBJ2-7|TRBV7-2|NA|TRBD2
CASSLTGTSFTYEQYF
TGTGCCAGCAGCTTAACCGGGACTAGCTTTACCTACGAGCAGTACTTC
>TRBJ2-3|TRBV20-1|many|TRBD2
CSARGTSGRTDTQYF
TGCAGTGCTAGAGGGACTAGCGGGAGAACAGATACGCAGTATTTT
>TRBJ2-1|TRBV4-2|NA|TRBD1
CASSRGQGASNERFF
TGTGCCAGCAGCCGAGGACAGGGGGCTTCAAATGAGCGGTTCTTC
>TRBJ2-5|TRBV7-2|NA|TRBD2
CASSLRPGGHQETQYF
TGTGCCAGCAGCCTACGACCGGGGGGGCACCAAGAGACCCAGTACTTC
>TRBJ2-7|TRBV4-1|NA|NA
CASSPYAGFSYEQYF
TGCGCCAGCAGCCCCTATGCGGGGTTCTCCTACGAGCAGTACTTC
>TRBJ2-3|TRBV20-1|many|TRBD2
CSARDSGEWDTQYF
TGCAGTGCTAGAGATAGCGGGGAGTGGGATACGCAGTATTTT
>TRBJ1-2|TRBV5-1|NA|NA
CASSLDRPAYGYTF
TGCGCCAGCAGCTTGGACAGGCCGGCGTATGGCTACACCTTC
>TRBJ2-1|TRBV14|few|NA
CASSQILTVSVREQFF
TGTGCCAGCAGCCAGATTCTGACAGTATCGGTCAGAGAGCAGTTCTTC
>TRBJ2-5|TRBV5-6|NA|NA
CASGFYETQYF
TGTGCCAGCGGCTTCTACGAGACCCAGTACTTC
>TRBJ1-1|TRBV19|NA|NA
CASSIPGSPRTEAFF
TGTGCCAGTAGTATTCCCGGGAGCCCGAGAACTGAAGCTTTCTTT
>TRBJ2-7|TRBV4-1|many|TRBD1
CASSHLQGANNEQYF
TGCGCCAGCAGCCACTTACAGGGGGCGAATAACGAGCAGTACTTC
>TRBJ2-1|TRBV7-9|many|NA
CASTWTPNEQFF
TGTGCCAGCACCTGGACACCGAATGAGCAGTTCTTC
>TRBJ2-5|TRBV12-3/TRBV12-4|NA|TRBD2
CASSRTSGAGETQYF
TGTGCCAGCAGCCGGACTAGCGGGGCAGGAGAGACCCAGTACTTC
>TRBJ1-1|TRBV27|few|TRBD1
CASSLRTGITEAFF
TGTGCCAGCAGTCTCAGGACAGGGATAACTGAAGCTTTCTTT
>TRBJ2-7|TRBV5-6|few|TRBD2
CASRDTGTSSSYEQYF
TGTGCCAGCAGGGACACCGGGACTAGCAGCTCCTACGAGCAGTACTTC
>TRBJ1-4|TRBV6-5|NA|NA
CASSSAGMTNEKLFF
TGTGCCAGCAGTTCAGCAGGCATGACTAATGAAAAACTGTTTTTT
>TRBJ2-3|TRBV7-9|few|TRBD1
CASRPGQADTQYF
TGTGCCAGCAGACCAGGACAGGCAGATACGCAGTATTTT
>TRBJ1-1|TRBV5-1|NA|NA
CASSLVSGVPGTEAFF
TGCGCCAGCAGCTTGGTTTCAGGGGTCCCGGGGACTGAAGCTTTCTTT
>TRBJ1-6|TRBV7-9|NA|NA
CASSRMGSNSPLHF
TGTGCCAGCAGCCGGATGGGGTCTAATTCACCCCTCCACTTT
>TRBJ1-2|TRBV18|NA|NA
CASSPQDTGRIIGYTF
TGTGCCAGCTCACCCCAGGACACCGGTCGGATTATTGGCTACACCTTC
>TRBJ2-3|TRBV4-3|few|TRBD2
CASSPLLAGSLTDTQYF
TGCGCCAGCAGCCCACTTCTAGCGGGAAGCCTCACAGATACGCAGTATTTT
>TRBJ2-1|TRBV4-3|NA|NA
CASSQEQPGVSEQFF
TGCGCCAGCAGCCAAGAGCAGCCGGGGGTCAGTGAGCAGTTCTTC